Following are 18 T cell receptor beta chains from one sample sequenced in a study of PD-1 blockade in classical Hodgkin lymphoma. TCRdb's copy holds only in-frame clones and misses some; the assay was immunoSEQ multiplex PCR. The sample consists of about 85,000 clones, about nine tenths of them appearing once. Every patient relapsed after autologous stem cell transplantation, and brentuximab vedotin exposure varied. Sample: peripheral blood mononuclear cells (PBMCs), taken before the second cycle of nivolumab. Source of these receptors: a human donor with classical Hodgkin lymphoma.

The chain has TRBV30 and TRBJ2-1, with D possibly TRBD1 on 5 matching bases. Trimming took off 0 bases at V and 8 bases at J, with 8 bases between the two ends. CDR1 and CDR2 from the germline V gene are GTSNPN and SVGIG (reference sequence). CDR3 length: 12 amino acids. CDR3 nucleotides: TGTGCCTGGAGTGTAGCAGGGTATGAGCAGTTCTTC. This codes for CAWSVAGYEQFF. The full variable domain, its missing parts supplied by reference TRBV30 and TRBJ2-1, is SQTIHQWPATLVQPVGSPLSLECTVEGTSNPNLYWYRQAAGRGLQLLFYSVGIGQISSEVPQNLSASRPQDRQFILSSKKLLLSDSGFYLCAWSVAGYEQFFGPGTRLTVL.

V is TRBV6-1 and J is TRBJ1-2; TRBD1 matches at 7 bases. V lost 8 bases, J lost 2 bases, and 8 bases stayed unmatched. From germline, CDR1 is MNHNS and CDR2 SASEGT. The CDR3 extends over 14 amino acids. The DNA of the CDR3 is TGTGCCAGCGGAAGACAGGGCTTAAACTATGGCTACACCTTC. Its translation is CASGRQGLNYGYTF.

This chain connects TRBV10-3 to TRBJ2-3, with 11 bases matching TRBD2. The CDR3 is made up of 15 amino acids. V lost 11 bases and J lost 3; bases outside the gene matches: 10. Germline V gene lookup returns CDR1 ENHRY and CDR2 SYGVKD. CDR3 DNA sequence: TGTGCCGTGGGCCAGACTAGCGGGACGACAGATACGCAGTATTTT. Its protein is CAVGQTSGTTDTQYF.

The V and J genes are TRBV10-1 and TRBJ1-1; tentative D call: TRBD1 (6 bases). This CDR3 comprises 17 residues. Trimming cost V 5 bases and J 1 base, with 20 bases left between them. CDR1 WNHNN and CDR2 SYGVQD come from the germline V gene (reference sequence). DNA of the CDR3: TGCGCCAGCAGTCTAGAAAGCGACAGGCCGTGGAACACTGAAGCTTTCTTT. Encoded protein: CASSLESDRPWNTEAFF.

The chain has TRBV5-6 and TRBJ2-1; 15 bases map to TRBD2. The CDR3 contains 13 residues. Germline V gives CDR1 SGHDT, CDR2 YYEEEE. This chain's CDR3 is CAGGLAGGNEQFF. The CDR3 DNA is TGTGCGGGAGGACTAGCGGGAGGGAATGAGCAGTTCTTC.

This chain connects TRBV28 to TRBJ2-7, with 7 bases identical to TRBD1. This CDR3 region has 18 residues. V trimming: 3 bases; J trimming: 2 bases; junction bases outside the gene matches: 16. Germline V gene sequence: CDR1 MDHEN, CDR2 SYDVKM. The CDR3 DNA sequence: TGTGCCAGCAGTTTCGTCGACAGGGCCCGAGGGCCGACCTACGAGCAGTACTTC. This codes for CASSFVDRARGPTYEQYF.

With respect to this clone: Other DNA sequences from this sample encode an identical CDR3 as well. The CDR3 DNA reads as TGTGCCAGCAGTTTCGCGAACACCGGGGAGCTGTTTTTT. Amino acid sequence: CASSFANTGELFF. The chain employs TRBV27 and TRBJ2-2; no clear D gene. Trimming shortened V by 3 bases and J by 0 bases, and 2 bases separated the two germline ends. Germline V gives CDR1 MNHEY, CDR2 SMNVEV (reference sequence). CDR3 length: 13 residues.

This chain joins TRBV27 and TRBJ2-3; 9 bases align to TRBD2. V lost 6 bases, J lost 3 bases, and 7 bases stayed unmatched. Germline CDR1 reads MNHEY; CDR2 reads SMNVEV (reference sequence). The CDR3 runs to 15 residues. The CDR3 DNA reads as TGTGCCAGCAGGTTAGCGGGAGTGGGGACAGATACGCAGTATTTT. Its translation is CASRLAGVGTDTQYF.

The chain uses TRBV4-1 and TRBJ2-2, with D unclear. CDR3 length equals 14 residues. V lost 0 bases and J 4 bases, leaving 6 bases between the germline ends. Germline V CDR1 and CDR2: MGHRA, YSYEKL. The CDR3 region is CASSQEPPTGELFF. The DNA of the CDR3 is TGCGCCAGCAGCCAAGAACCCCCCACCGGGGAGCTGTTTTTT.

This clone was seen more than once but under ten times. This chain connects TRBV28 to TRBJ1-4, with D possibly TRBD1 on 6 matching bases. This CDR3 is built from 17 residues. Germline CDR1 and CDR2: MDHEN and SYDVKM. V dropped 4 bases and J dropped 6 bases, with 21 bases sitting between them. The CDR3 region has the DNA TGTGCCAGCAGTTCCACTCGCGGAGGGGGGGTATATGAAAAACTGTTTTTT. Its translation is CASSSTRGGGVYEKLFF.

This sequence joins TRBV5-1 and TRBJ2-1, with TRBD2 matching over 9 bases. The CDR3 has 17 amino acids. Germline V gives CDR1 SGHRS, CDR2 YFSETQ. V lost 0 bases, J lost 9 bases, and 13 bases stayed unmatched. Here the CDR3 reads CASSLAVAGVAFGEQFF. The DNA of the CDR3 is TGCGCCAGCAGCTTGGCCGTAGCGGGAGTGGCTTTCGGTGAGCAGTTCTTC.

This chain uses TRBV5-4 with TRBJ1-3, with D possibly matching TRBD1 (5 bases). Trimming took 7 bases from V and 1 from J, leaving 18 bases between them. Per the germline V gene, CDR1 is SGHNT and CDR2 is YYREEE (reference sequence). The CDR3 spans 16 residues. The CDR3, as DNA: TGTGCCAGCGGCCGGGACCGAGGTGCATCTGGAAACACCATATATTTT. It is translated as CASGRDRGASGNTIYF.

This sequence joins TRBV30 and TRBJ2-1, with a tentative D call TRBD2 (6 bases). CDR1 GTSNPN and CDR2 SVGIG come from the germline V gene (reference sequence). V lost 5 bases and J 4 bases, leaving 9 bases between the germline ends. The CDR3 totals 12 residues. The CDR3: CAWRGDYNEQFF. The CDR3 coding sequence is TGTGCCTGGCGCGGGGATTACAATGAGCAGTTCTTC.

V gene TRBV10-3 combines with J gene TRBJ2-1, with TRBD2 matching 8 bases. The CDR3 sequence is 17 residues long. Unmatched junction bases numbered 17, after V lost 4 bases and J lost 9 bases. The germline V gene encodes CDR1 ENHRY and CDR2 SYGVKD. The CDR3 nucleotides read TGTGCCATCAGTGCCCCAAGGGGTAGCGGGATTGCGGGTGAGCAGTTCTTC. Its protein product is CAISAPRGSGIAGEQFF.

The chain carries TRBV11-2 and TRBJ2-7, with D perhaps TRBD1 or TRBD2 (5 bases each). The CDR3 contains 15 residues. Germline V gene sequence: CDR1 SGHAT, CDR2 FQNNGV. Trimming removed 7 bases from V and 2 bases from J, with 18 bases in between. CDR3 sequence reads: CASTSFRDGTYEQYF. CDR3 DNA sequence: TGTGCCAGCACCTCCTTCCGGGACGGAACCTACGAGCAGTACTTC.

This clone has only one observation. The genes are TRBV14 and TRBJ2-7; 10 nucleotides line up with TRBD1. Germline trimming cut 1 base from V and 3 bases from J; bases unmatched to any gene: 15. This CDR3 contains 19 residues. CDR1 and CDR2 from the germline V gene are SGHDN and FVKESK. The DNA for the CDR3 is TGTGCCAGCAGCCAAGCTCCGGGACAGGGGATCGCCGTAAACTACGAGCAGTACTTC. This gives the protein CASSQAPGQGIAVNYEQYF.

The chain couples TRBV25-1 to TRBJ2-1, with 7 bases identical to TRBD2. CDR3 length: 16 residues. Germline CDR1 reads MGHDK; CDR2 reads SYGVNS. V lost 2 bases and J lost 4; bases outside the gene matches: 8. As DNA, the CDR3 is TGTGCCAGCAGTGAAATTGAGGGAGCGGGATACAATGAGCAGTTCTTC. This gives the protein CASSEIEGAGYNEQFF.

The chain employs TRBV27 and TRBJ2-2; 10 nucleotides match TRBD2. V was clipped by 4 bases and J by 7 bases; unmatched bases: 6. CDR1 is MNHEY and CDR2 is SMNVEV in the germline V gene (reference sequence). This CDR3 contains 15 residues. DNA of the CDR3: TGTGCCAGCAGTTATCGTCTAGCGGGAGACGGGGAGCTGTTTTTT. Protein sequence: CASSYRLAGDGELFF.